The 14 T cell receptor beta chains presented below share a single source sample, sequenced in a study of brain metastases from non-small cell lung cancer. Only in-frame clones appear in the TCRdb table, and some are missing; sequencing was by immunoSEQ multiplex PCR. The sample has about 1,800 clones, 75% to 90% seen once; the top ten hold 3%. Sequenced: tissue from a brain metastasis. These receptors were collected from a donor at least 40 years old with non-small cell lung cancer.

The chain employs TRBV4-1 and TRBJ2-7, with 8 nucleotides matching TRBD1. This CDR3 contains 16 residues. Germline assignment: CDR1 MGHRA and CDR2 YSYEKL. Unmatched junction bases numbered 5, after V lost 1 base and J lost 0 bases. CDR3 loop: CASSQGQGIFSYEQYF. The CDR3 DNA follows: TGCGCCAGCAGCCAAGGACAGGGGATCTTCTCCTACGAGCAGTACTTC.

This sequence joins TRBV18 and TRBJ1-2; D call uncertain. The germline V and J ends were trimmed by 1 base and 4 bases, with 10 bases remaining between them. The CDR3 is 14 amino acids. Germline V lookup: CDR1 KGHSH, CDR2 LQKENI. The CDR3 nucleotides read TGTGCCAGCTCACCACAACCGGGTACCTATGGCTACACCTTC. It translates to CASSPQPGTYGYTF.

This rearrangement joins TRBV28 to TRBJ2-7; no reliable D call. Trimming stripped 4 bases from V and 11 bases from J, with 27 bases between. This CDR3 contains 16 residues. Per germline, CDR1 MDHEN and CDR2 SYDVKM. The CDR3 DNA follows: TGTGCCAGCAGTTCTATTGGTGCCCTGAACCTGATGGGGAAGTACTTC. This gives the protein CASSSIGALNLMGKYF.

The rearrangement joins TRBV30 to TRBJ1-6; D call uncertain. CDR3 length: 15 amino acids. V lost 4 bases, J lost 6 bases, and 16 bases lay in between. In germline, CDR1 is GTSNPN, CDR2 SVGIG (reference sequence). CDR3 in amino acids: CAWMDVFWGNSPLHF. CDR3 nucleotide sequence: TGTGCCTGGATGGATGTCTTTTGGGGTAATTCACCCCTCCACTTT.

The chain links TRBV3-1 (or the pseudogene TRBV3-2) to TRBJ2-5; TRBD2 aligns across 14 bases. Germline-derived CDR1 and CDR2 are LGHDT and YNNKEL (reference sequence). V trimming: 5 bases; J trimming: 2 bases; junction bases outside the gene matches: 4. This CDR3 spans 16 amino acids. CDR3 protein: CASSNWTSGGQETQYF. The CDR3 DNA is TGTGCCAGCAGCAATTGGACTAGCGGGGGGCAAGAGACCCAGTACTTC.

The chain employs TRBV30 and TRBJ1-1; 7 bases align to TRBD1. Germline V gene sequence: CDR1 GTSNPN, CDR2 SVGIG (reference sequence). There are 14 residues in the CDR3. The V and J ends lost 4 bases and 0 bases, in that order; junction bases with no gene match: 5. The CDR3 nucleotides are TGTGCCTGGAACGGAGGACAGGTGAACACTGAAGCTTTCTTT. Translated: CAWNGGQVNTEAFF.

This chain uses TRBV29-1 with TRBJ2-1, with 8 bases lining up with TRBD1. Germline V gene sequence: CDR1 SQVTM, CDR2 ANQGSEA. The CDR3 has 14 residues. Trimming removed 6 bases from V and 1 base from J; junction bases left unmatched: 5. CDR3 protein: CSVTGAPSYNEQFF. In DNA form, the CDR3 reads TGCAGCGTGACAGGGGCCCCATCCTACAATGAGCAGTTCTTC.

This chain connects TRBV5-3 to TRBJ1-1; 8 nucleotides align to TRBD1. Being an ORF, TRBV5-3 has a function that is uncertain. CDR3 length: 15 amino acids. V was pared by 4 bases and J by 1 base, with 6 bases of the junction left unmatched. The CDR3 DNA is TGTGCCAGAAGCGATGGACAGGGCGAGAACACTGAAGCTTTCTTT. Translated: CARSDGQGENTEAFF.

The V call is TRBV28, the J call TRBJ2-1; D is ambiguous. This CDR3 spans 14 amino acids. Deletions cut 2 bases from V and 9 bases from J, with 14 bases between. CDR1 MDHEN and CDR2 SYDVKM come from the germline V gene. The CDR3: CASSLGWVSGEQFF. DNA of the CDR3: TGTGCCAGCAGTTTAGGGTGGGTTTCAGGTGAGCAGTTCTTC.

The chain's CDR3 is CAWSPGIQETQYF. For the CDR3, the DNA is TGTGCCTGGAGTCCCGGGATCCAGGAGACCCAGTACTTC. The chain has TRBV30 and TRBJ2-5; tentatively, D is TRBD2 (5 bases). Germline V gives CDR1 GTSNPN, CDR2 SVGIG (reference sequence). The CDR3 runs 13 residues. V was pared by 2 bases and J by 5 bases, with 12 bases between.

This chain links TRBV18 with TRBJ2-6, with D possibly TRBD1 on 5 matching bases. V was pared by 8 bases and J by 3 bases, with 29 bases between. The CDR3 has 20 residues. Germline-derived CDR1 and CDR2 are KGHSH and LQKENI. CDR3 sequence: CASTNTNVNRLLFGANVLTF. CDR3 DNA sequence: TGTGCCAGCACTAACACCAATGTCAACAGGCTACTATTTGGGGCCAACGTCCTGACTTTC.

This clone was recorded only once. This chain connects TRBV9 to TRBJ1-4, with unresolved D. This CDR3 is 15 amino acids long. V shed 0 bases and J shed 8 bases, with 14 bases lying between them. Germline V lookup: CDR1 SGDLS, CDR2 YYNGEE. The CDR3 DNA reads TGTGCCAGCAGCGTAGATATCCGTTTTGGGGAAAAACTGTTTTTT. Its translation is CASSVDIRFGEKLFF.

The CDR3 loop is CASSLARTVSGNTIYF. The CDR3 DNA reads TGTGCCAGCAGCTTAGCCCGGACAGTTTCTGGAAACACCATATATTTT. This chain connects TRBV7-8 to TRBJ1-3; tentatively, D is TRBD1 (6 bases). The CDR3 consists of 16 residues. Looked up from germline, CDR1 is SGHVS and CDR2 is FQNEAQ. Trimming took off 0 bases at V and 1 base at J, with 10 bases between the two ends.

The chain recombines TRBV2 with TRBJ1-1, with TRBD1 as a possible D gene (5 bases). This CDR3 has 14 residues. The germline V and J ends were trimmed by 11 bases and 2 bases, with 18 bases remaining between them. From germline, CDR1 is SNHLY and CDR2 FYNNEI. CDR3 DNA sequence: TGTGCCTCCGGGGGGAAAAACCTTAACACTGAAGCTTTCTTT. Its translation: CASGGKNLNTEAFF.